This is a list of T cell receptor beta chains from one sample in a study of STAT5B mutations in CD4+ large granular lymphocyte leukemia. Clones were sequenced by immunoSEQ multiplex PCR, and TCRdb holds only the in-frame ones, with some missing. The profile shows approximately 27,000 clones, 81% of them singletons. Source material: CD4+ T cells from blood buffy coats. These receptors were collected from a human donor in good health. Each CDR3 is given with its conserved first and last residue. Fields, in order: CDR3 length, D gene, V gene, J gene, clone size, CDR3 protein, CDR3 DNA. The D gene is left open where the match is weak. Expanded clones get a size class; other rows say once, few or many, or leave the size out.

14	-	TRBV5-1	TRBJ1-1	few	CASSWQSQNTEAFF	TGCGCCAGCAGCTGGCAGAGTCAGAACACTGAAGCTTTCTTT
15	TRBD2	TRBV9	TRBJ2-1	-	CASSGSSGISNEQFF	TGTGCCAGCAGCGGTAGTAGCGGGATTTCCAATGAGCAGTTCTTC
13	-	TRBV18	TRBJ1-2	-	CASSPVFLGGYTF	TGTGCCAGCTCACCGGTGTTTCTAGGGGGCTACACCTTC
14	TRBD1	TRBV7-2	TRBJ2-5	-	CASSSRGLWETQYF	TGTGCCAGCAGTTCCAGGGGGCTCTGGGAGACCCAGTACTTC
14	TRBD2	TRBV5-4	TRBJ2-5	-	CASSSSLATETQYF	TGTGCCAGCAGCTCCTCACTAGCGACGGAGACCCAGTACTTC
17	TRBD1	TRBV6-1	TRBJ2-2	-	CASSAQGAGANTGELFF	TGTGCCAGCAGTGCACAGGGGGCGGGGGCGAACACCGGGGAGCTGTTTTTT
16	TRBD2	TRBV13	TRBJ2-5	-	CASSPRGGRALGAQYF	TGTGCCAGCAGCCCAAGAGGCGGGAGGGCCCTCGGGGCCCAGTACTTC
12	-	TRBV5-1	TRBJ2-1	-	CASSISPGSQFF	TGCGCCAGCAGCATTTCTCCGGGGAGCCAGTTCTTC
13	-	TRBV19	TRBJ2-5	-	CASSSGGLETQYF	TGTGCCAGTAGTAGTGGGGGCTTGGAGACCCAGTACTTC
14	-	TRBV6-1	TRBJ2-3	-	CASSLGGRTDTQYF	TGTGCCAGCAGTCTAGGGGGTCGGACAGATACGCAGTATTTT
14	-	TRBV19	TRBJ1-5	-	CASVGGRHNQPQHF	TGTGCCAGTGTAGGTGGCAGGCACAATCAGCCCCAGCATTTT
15	-	TRBV28	TRBJ2-5	-	CASSPQVQVQETQYF	TGTGCCAGCAGTCCGCAAGTCCAGGTCCAAGAGACCCAGTACTTC
15	-	TRBV7-7	TRBJ2-2	-	CATKEGRKNTGELFF	TGTGCCACCAAGGAGGGGCGTAAAAACACCGGGGAGCTGTTTTTT
15	-	TRBV7-2	TRBJ2-1	-	CASSRGSTSYNEQFF	TGTGCCAGCAGCCGTGGGAGTACCTCCTACAATGAGCAGTTCTTC
14	TRBD2	TRBV7-2	TRBJ2-2	few	CASSEYRGAGELFF	TGTGCCAGCAGCGAGTACCGGGGGGCCGGGGAGCTGTTTTTT
14	TRBD2	TRBV28	TRBJ2-1	-	CASTRGGRYNEQFF	TGTGCCAGCACGCGCGGGGGGCGCTACAATGAGCAGTTCTTC
14	TRBD2	TRBV7-8	TRBJ2-7	-	CASSRGTSGSEQYF	TGTGCCAGCAGCCGGGGGACTAGCGGGTCCGAGCAGTACTTC
18	-	TRBV21-1	TRBJ2-2	-	CASSKVTWTGGRTGELFF	TGTGCCAGCAGCAAAGTTACCTGGACAGGGGGAAGAACCGGGGAGCTGTTTTTT
14	-	TRBV4-2	TRBJ2-2	few	CASSQVANTGELFF	TGTGCCAGCAGCCAAGTGGCGAACACCGGGGAGCTGTTTTTT
15	TRBD1	TRBV7-2	TRBJ2-3	-	CASSLVQGFGQGQSF	TGTGCCAGCAGCTTAGTTCAAGGCTTCGGACAGGGACAATCTTTT
16	TRBD1	TRBV5-1	TRBJ1-1	once	CASSSPTGTLNTEAFF	TGCGCCAGCAGCTCCCCGACAGGGACCTTGAACACTGAAGCTTTCTTT
14	-	TRBV11-2	TRBJ1-5	-	CASSLEGLRGPQHF	TGTGCCAGCAGCTTAGAAGGGCTCAGGGGGCCCCAGCATTTT